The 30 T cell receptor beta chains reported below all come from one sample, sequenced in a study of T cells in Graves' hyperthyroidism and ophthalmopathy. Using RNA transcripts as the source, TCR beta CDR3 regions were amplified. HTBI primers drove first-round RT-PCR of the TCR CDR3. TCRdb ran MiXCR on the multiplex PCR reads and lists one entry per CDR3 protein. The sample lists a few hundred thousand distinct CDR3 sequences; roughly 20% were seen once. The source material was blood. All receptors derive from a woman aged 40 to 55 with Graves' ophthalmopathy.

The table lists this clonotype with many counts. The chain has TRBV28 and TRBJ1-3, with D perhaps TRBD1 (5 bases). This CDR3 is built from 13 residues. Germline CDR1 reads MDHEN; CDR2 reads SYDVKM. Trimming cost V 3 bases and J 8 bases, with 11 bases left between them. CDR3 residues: CASSFADRYTIYF. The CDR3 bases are TGTGCCAGCAGTTTCGCCGACAGATACACCATATATTTT.

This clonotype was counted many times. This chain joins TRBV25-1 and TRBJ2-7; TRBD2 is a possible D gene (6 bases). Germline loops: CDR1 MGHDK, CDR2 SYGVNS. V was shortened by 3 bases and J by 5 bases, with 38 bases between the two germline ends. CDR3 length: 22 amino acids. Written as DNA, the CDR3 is TGTGCCAGCAGTGATCCTGAGTGCCTCCGGAGGGTCACAGTATCTACGGTCGACGAGCAGTACTTC. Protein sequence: CASSDPECLRRVTVSTVDEQYF.

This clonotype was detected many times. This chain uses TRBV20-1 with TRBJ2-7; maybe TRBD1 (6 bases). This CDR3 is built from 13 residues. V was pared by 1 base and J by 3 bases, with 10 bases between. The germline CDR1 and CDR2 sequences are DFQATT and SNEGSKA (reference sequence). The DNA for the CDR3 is TGCAGTGCTAGAGTGAGGGGGTACTACGAGCAGTACTTC. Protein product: CSARVRGYYEQYF.

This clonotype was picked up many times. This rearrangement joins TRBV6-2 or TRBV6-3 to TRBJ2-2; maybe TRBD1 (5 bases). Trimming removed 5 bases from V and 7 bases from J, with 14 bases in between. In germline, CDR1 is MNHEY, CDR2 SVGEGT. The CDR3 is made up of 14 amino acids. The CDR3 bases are TGTGCCAGCAGTCCTGTCAGGGTAGGCGGGGAGCTGTTTTTT. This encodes CASSPVRVGGELFF.

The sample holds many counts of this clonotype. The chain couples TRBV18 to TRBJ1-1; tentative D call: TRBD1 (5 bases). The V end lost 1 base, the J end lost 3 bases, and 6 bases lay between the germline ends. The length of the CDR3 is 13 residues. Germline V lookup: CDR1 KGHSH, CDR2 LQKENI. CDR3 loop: CASSPLRDTEAFF. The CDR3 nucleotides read TGTGCCAGCTCACCACTCAGGGACACTGAAGCTTTCTTT.

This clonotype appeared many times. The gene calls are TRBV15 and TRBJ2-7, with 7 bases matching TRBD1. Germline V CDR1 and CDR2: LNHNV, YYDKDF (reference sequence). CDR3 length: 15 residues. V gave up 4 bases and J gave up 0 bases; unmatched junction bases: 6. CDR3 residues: CATSTTGPSSYEQYF. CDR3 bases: TGTGCCACCAGCACGACAGGGCCCTCCTCCTACGAGCAGTACTTC.

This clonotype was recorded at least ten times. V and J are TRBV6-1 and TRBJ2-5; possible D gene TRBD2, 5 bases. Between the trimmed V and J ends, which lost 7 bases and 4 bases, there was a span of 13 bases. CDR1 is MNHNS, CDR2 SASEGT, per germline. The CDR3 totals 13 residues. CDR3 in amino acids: CASMRRSAETQYF. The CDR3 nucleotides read TGTGCCAGCATGAGGAGGTCCGCAGAGACCCAGTACTTC.

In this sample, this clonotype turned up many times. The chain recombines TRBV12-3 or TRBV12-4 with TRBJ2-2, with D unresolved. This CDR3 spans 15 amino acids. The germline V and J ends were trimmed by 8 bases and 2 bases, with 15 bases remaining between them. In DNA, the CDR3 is TGTGCCAGCCGAGTTACGGCTGCAAACACCGGGGAGCTGTTTTTT. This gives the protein CASRVTAANTGELFF.

CDR3 coding DNA: TGTGCCAGCAGCTCCTCCACTAGCGGGATCCAAGAGACCCAGTACTTC. It yields the protein CASSSSTSGIQETQYF. The chain employs TRBV28 and TRBJ2-5, with TRBD2 matching 10 bases. This CDR3 has 16 amino acids. Unmatched junction bases numbered 8, after V lost 6 bases and J lost 1 base. Germline CDR1 MDHEN, CDR2 SYDVKM.

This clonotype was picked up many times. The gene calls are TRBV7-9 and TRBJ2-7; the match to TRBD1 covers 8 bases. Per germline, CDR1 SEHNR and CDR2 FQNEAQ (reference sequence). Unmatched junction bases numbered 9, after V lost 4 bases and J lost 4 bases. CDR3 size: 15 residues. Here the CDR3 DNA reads TGTGCCAGCAGCTACGGACAGGGCCCTATGTACGAGCAGTACTTC. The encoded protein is CASSYGQGPMYEQYF.

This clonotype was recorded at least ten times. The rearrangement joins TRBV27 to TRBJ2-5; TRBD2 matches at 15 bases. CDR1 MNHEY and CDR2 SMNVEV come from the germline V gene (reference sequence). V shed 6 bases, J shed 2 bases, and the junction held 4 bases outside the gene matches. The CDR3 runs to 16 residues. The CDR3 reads CASSSGLAGGQETQYF. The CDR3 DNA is TGTGCCAGCAGCTCGGGACTAGCGGGAGGTCAAGAGACCCAGTACTTC.

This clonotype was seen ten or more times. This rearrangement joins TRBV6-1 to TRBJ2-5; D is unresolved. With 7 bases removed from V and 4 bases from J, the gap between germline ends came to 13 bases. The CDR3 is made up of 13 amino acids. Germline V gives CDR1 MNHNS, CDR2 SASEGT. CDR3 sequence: CASIRSLRETQYF. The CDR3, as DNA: TGTGCCAGCATTCGGTCCCTGCGAGAGACCCAGTACTTC.

Written as DNA, the CDR3 is TGCAGCGTCCTAGGGACTAGCGGGCCCTACGAGCAGTACTTC. Protein: CSVLGTSGPYEQYF. The chain has TRBV29-1 and TRBJ2-7, with 12 positions matching TRBD2. This CDR3 contains 14 residues. V gave up 6 bases and J gave up 2 bases; unmatched junction bases: 5. The germline V gene encodes CDR1 SQVTM and CDR2 ANQGSEA.

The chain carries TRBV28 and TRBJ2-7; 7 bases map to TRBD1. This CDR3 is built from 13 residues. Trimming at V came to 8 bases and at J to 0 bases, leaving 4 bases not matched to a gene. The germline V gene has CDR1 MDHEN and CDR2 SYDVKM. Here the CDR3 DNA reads TGTGCCAGCGGGGACAGCAGCTCCTACGAGCAGTACTTC. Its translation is CASGDSSSYEQYF.

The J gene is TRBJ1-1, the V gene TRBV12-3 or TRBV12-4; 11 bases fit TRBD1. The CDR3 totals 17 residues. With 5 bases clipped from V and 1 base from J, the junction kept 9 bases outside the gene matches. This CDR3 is CASSPRTGGRWNTEAFF. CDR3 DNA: TGTGCCAGCAGTCCAAGGACAGGGGGCAGGTGGAACACTGAAGCTTTCTTT.

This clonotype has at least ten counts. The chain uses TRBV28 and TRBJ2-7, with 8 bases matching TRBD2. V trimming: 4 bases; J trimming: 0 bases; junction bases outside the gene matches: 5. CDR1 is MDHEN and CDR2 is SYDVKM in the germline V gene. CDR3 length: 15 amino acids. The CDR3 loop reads CASSSAGEGSYEQYF. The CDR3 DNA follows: TGTGCCAGCAGTTCAGCGGGAGAAGGCTCCTACGAGCAGTACTTC.

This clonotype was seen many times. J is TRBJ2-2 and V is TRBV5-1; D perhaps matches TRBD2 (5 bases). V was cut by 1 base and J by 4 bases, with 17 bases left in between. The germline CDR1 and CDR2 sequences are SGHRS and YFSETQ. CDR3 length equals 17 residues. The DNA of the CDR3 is TGCGCCAGCAGCTTGTTGGGATTGAGGGAGAGCACCGGGGAGCTGTTTTTT. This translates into CASSLLGLRESTGELFF.

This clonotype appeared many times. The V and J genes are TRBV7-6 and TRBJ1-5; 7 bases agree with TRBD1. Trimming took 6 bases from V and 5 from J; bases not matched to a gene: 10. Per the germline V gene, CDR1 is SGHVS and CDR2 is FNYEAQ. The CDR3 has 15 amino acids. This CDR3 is CASSHTTGRYQPQHF. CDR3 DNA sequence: TGTGCCAGCAGTCATACGACAGGGCGGTATCAGCCCCAGCATTTT.

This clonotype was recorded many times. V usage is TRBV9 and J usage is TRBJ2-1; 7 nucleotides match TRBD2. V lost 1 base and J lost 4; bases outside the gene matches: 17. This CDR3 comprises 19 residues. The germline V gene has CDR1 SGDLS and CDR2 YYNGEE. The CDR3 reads CASSVSKEGTTPSYNEQFF. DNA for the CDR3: TGTGCCAGCAGCGTAAGTAAAGAGGGGACTACCCCCTCTTACAATGAGCAGTTCTTC.

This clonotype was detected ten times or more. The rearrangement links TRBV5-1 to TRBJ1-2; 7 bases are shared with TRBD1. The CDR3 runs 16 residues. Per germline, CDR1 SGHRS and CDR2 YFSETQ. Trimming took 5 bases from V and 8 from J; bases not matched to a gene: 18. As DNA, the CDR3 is TGCGCCAGCAGTCATAGAACCGGGACAGAGATAAAAGGCTACACCTTC. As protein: CASSHRTGTEIKGYTF.

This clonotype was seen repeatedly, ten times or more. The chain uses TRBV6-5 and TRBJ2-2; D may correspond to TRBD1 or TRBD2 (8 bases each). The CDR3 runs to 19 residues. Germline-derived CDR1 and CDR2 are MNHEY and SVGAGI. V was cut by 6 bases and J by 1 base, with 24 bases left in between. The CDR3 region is CASRPRGLRSGRNTGELFF. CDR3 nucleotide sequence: TGTGCCAGCAGGCCCAGGGGGCTAAGGAGCGGGAGGAACACCGGGGAGCTGTTTTTT.

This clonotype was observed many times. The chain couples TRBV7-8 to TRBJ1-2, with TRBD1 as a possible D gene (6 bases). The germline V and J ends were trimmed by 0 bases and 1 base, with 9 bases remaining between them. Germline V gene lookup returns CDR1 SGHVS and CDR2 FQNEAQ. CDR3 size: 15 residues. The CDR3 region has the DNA TGTGCCAGCAGCTTAGCGCAAGGGGGTAACTATGGCTACACCTTC. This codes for CASSLAQGGNYGYTF.

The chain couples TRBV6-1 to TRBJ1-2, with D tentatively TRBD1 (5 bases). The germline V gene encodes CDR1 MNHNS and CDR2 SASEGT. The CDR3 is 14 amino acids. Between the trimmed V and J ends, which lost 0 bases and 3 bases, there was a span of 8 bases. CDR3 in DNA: TGTGCCAGCAGTGAAGCGGGGCGGGACTATGGCTACACCTTC. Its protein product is CASSEAGRDYGYTF.

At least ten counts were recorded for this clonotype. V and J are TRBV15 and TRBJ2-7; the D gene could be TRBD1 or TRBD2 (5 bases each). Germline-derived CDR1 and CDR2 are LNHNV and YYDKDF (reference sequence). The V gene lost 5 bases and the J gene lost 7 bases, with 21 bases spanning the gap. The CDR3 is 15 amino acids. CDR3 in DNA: TGTGCCACCAGCTACAGGACTGCAGTGAAGGGGGAGCAGTACTTC. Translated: CATSYRTAVKGEQYF.

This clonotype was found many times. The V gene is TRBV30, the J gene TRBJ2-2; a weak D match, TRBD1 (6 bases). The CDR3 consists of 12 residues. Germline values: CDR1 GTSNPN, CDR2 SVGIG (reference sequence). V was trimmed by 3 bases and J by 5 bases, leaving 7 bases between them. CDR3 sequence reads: CAWRTGTGELFF. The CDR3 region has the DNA TGTGCCTGGAGGACAGGAACCGGGGAGCTGTTTTTT.

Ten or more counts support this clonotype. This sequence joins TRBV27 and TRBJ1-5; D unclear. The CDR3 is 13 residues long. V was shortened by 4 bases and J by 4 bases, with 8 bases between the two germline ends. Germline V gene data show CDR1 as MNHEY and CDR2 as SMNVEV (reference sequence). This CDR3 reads CASSWESNQPQHF. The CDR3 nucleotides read TGTGCCAGCAGTTGGGAGAGTAATCAGCCCCAGCATTTT.

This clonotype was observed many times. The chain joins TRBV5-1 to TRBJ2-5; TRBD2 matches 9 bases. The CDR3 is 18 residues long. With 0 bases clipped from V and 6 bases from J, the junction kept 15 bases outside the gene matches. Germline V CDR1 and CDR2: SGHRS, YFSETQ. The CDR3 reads CASSLGLFIAGATKTQYF. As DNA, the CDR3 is TGCGCCAGCAGCTTGGGTCTCTTTATAGCGGGAGCTACAAAGACCCAGTACTTC.

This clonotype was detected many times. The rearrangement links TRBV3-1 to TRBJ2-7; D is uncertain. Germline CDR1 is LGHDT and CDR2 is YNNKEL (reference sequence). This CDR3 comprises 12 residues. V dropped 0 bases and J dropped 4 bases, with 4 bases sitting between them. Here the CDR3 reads CASSQEPYEQYF. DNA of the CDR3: TGTGCCAGCAGCCAAGAACCGTACGAGCAGTACTTC.

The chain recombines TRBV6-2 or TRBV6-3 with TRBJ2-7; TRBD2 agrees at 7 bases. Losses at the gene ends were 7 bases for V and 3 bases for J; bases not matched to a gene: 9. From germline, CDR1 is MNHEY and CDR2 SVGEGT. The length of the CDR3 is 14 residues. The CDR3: CASTWTRLNYEQYF. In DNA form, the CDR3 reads TGTGCCAGCACGTGGACTAGACTGAACTACGAGCAGTACTTC.

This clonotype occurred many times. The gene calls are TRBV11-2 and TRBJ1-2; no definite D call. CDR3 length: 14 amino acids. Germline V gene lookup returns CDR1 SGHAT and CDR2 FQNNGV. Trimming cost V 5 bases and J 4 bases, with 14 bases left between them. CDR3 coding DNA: TGTGCCAGCAGCCTAGGGAGGGCAGGCTATGGCTACACCTTC. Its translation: CASSLGRAGYGYTF.